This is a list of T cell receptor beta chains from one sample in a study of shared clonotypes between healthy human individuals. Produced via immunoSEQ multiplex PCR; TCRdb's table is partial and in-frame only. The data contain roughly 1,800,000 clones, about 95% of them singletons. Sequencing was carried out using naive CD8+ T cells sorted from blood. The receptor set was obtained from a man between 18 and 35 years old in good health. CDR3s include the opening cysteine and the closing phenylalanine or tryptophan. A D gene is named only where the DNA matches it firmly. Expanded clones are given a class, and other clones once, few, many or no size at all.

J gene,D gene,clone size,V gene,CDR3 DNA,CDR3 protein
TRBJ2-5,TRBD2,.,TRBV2,TGTGCCAGCACCGTGGGACTAGCGGGGTTCCAAGAGACCCAGTACTTC,CASTVGLAGFQETQYF
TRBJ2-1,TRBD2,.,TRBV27,TGTGCCAGCAGTTCCATTAGCGGGAGGGCAAATGAGCAGTTCTTC,CASSSISGRANEQFF
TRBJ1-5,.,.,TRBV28,TGTGCCAGCAGTGCCTATGAAGGGCCCGAGCCCCAGCATTTT,CASSAYEGPEPQHF
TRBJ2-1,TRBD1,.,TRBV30,TGTGCCTGGAGTGTGAAGACAGGGTATTACAATGAGCAGTTCTTC,CAWSVKTGYYNEQFF
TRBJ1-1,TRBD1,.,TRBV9,TGTGCCACTTCGACAGGGGCGGGCACTGAAGCTTTCTTT,CATSTGAGTEAFF
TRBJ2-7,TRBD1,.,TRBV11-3,TGTGCCAGCAGCTCCGGGGACAGCAGCTCCTACGAGCAGTACTTC,CASSSGDSSSYEQYF
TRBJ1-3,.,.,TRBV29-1,TGCAGCGTTGAAGTGACGGAAGGAAACACCATATATTTT,CSVEVTEGNTIYF
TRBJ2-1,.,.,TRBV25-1,TGTGCCAGCAGCGAGGCCGTGGGTGGTAACAATGAGCAGTTCTTC,CASSEAVGGNNEQFF
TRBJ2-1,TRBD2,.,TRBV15,TGTGCCACCCCAAAGACTAGCGGGAGGGCCCCGTCCTACAATGAGCAGTTCTTC,CATPKTSGRAPSYNEQFF
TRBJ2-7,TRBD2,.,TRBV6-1,TGTGCCAGCAGTGAACTTAGCGGGGGAGTTGAGCAGTACTTC,CASSELSGGVEQYF
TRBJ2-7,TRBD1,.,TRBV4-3,TGCGCCAGCAGCCAAACGGGACAGGGTTGGTACGAGCAGTACTTC,CASSQTGQGWYEQYF
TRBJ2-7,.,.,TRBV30,TGTGCCTGGAGTGTAGCAGGGCCTCATGACGAGCAGTACTTC,CAWSVAGPHDEQYF
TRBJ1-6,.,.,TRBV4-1,TGCGCCAGCAGCCATCAAACCCGGGATTCACCCCTCCACTTT,CASSHQTRDSPLHF
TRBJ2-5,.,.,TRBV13,TGTGCCAGCAGCCTCTGGACACAGCAAGAGACCCAGTACTTC,CASSLWTQQETQYF
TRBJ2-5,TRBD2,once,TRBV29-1,TGCAGCGTCGCAAGACTAGCGGGAGGGCCACCCCAAGAGACCCAGTACTTC,CSVARLAGGPPQETQYF
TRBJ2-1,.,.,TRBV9,TGTGCCAGCTCCAGGCCTAGCTCCTACAATGAGCAGTTCTTC,CASSRPSSYNEQFF
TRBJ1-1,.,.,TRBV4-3,TGCGCCAGCAGCCAAGACCGGGGGATACCCGTAATGAACACTGAAGCTTTCTTT,CASSQDRGIPVMNTEAFF
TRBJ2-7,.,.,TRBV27,TGTGCCAGCAGTTTGGGACCGGGACTCGGCTACGAGCAGTACTTC,CASSLGPGLGYEQYF
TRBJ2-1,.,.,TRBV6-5,TGTGCCAGCAGCTCCGGGCCTTCTTCCTACAATGAGCAGTTCTTC,CASSSGPSSYNEQFF
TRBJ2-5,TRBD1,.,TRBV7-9,TGTGCCAGCAGCTCCGGGACAGGGGTATACCAGTACTTC,CASSSGTGVYQYF
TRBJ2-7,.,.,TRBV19,TGTGCCAGTAGTGCCTCAGGGGCCTACGAGCAGTACTTC,CASSASGAYEQYF
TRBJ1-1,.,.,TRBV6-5,TGTGCCAGCAGCCCCGTGGGGGTTGGTACTGAAGCTTTCTTT,CASSPVGVGTEAFF
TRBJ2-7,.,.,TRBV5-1,TGCGCCAGCAGCTCTGGGACATCGGGCTACGAGCAGTACTTC,CASSSGTSGYEQYF
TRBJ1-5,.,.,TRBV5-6,TGTGCCAGCAGCTTGGACACAGGTAGCGATCAGCCCCAGCATTTT,CASSLDTGSDQPQHF
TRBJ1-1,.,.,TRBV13,TGTGCCAGCAGCTTAGTACAGAACACTGAAGCTTTCTTT,CASSLVQNTEAFF
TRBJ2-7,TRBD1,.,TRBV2,TGTGCCAGCAGTCGGACAGGAGATTCCTACGAGCAGTACTTC,CASSRTGDSYEQYF
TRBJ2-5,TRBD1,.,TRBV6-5,TGTGCCCGGGAACAGGGGATCCAAGAGACCCAGTACTTC,CAREQGIQETQYF
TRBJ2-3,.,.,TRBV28,TGTGCCAGCAGTTTATCAGGGGATCTTAGCACAGATACGCAGTATTTT,CASSLSGDLSTDTQYF
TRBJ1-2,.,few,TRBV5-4,TGTGCCAGCAGCTCCCGGGACAACTATGGCTACACCTTC,CASSSRDNYGYTF
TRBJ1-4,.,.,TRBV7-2,TGTGCCAGCAGCGCCGCCAGAGGAGGGGATGAAAAACTGTTTTTT,CASSAARGGDEKLFF
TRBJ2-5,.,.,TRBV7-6,TGTGCCAGCAGCTTAGCGCCCGACTTTCAAGAGACCCAGTACTTC,CASSLAPDFQETQYF
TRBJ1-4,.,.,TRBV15,TGTGCCACCAGCAGAGCAGGGGAAGGGGCTAATGAAAAACTGTTTTTT,CATSRAGEGANEKLFF
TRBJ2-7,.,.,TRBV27,TGTGCCAGCAGTAACCGGGACGGGGGCTACGAGCAGTACTTC,CASSNRDGGYEQYF
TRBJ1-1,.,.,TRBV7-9,TGTGCCAGCAGCTCCCCCAGCTGGGACACTGAAGCTTTCTTT,CASSSPSWDTEAFF
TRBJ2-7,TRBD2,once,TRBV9,TGTGCCAGCAGCGTTTCGGCGGGAGGCCCCTACGAGCAGTACTTC,CASSVSAGGPYEQYF
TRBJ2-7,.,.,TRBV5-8,TGTGCCAGCAGCTCTGTAACGATGCGGGCAGGGGGGTACGAGCAGTACTTC,CASSSVTMRAGGYEQYF
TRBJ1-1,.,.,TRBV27,TGTGCCAGTAGGGAGGGGCTCATGAACACTGAAGCTTTCTTT,CASREGLMNTEAFF